This T cell receptor beta chain was found in a study of blood T cell repertoires in COVID-19 (TCRdb year 2020). Background on the whole study: The collaborator samples originated in the United States, Italy and Spain and spanned the acute and convalescent phases of COVID-19. The material from the prospective study consisted of cDNA or gDNA derived from T cells, B-cell-depleted T cells, or PBMCs. The dataset comprised deeply sampled blood TCRbeta repertoires from subjects exposed to, actively infected with, or recovered from COVID-19. A freely available public database, intended as a resource for researchers studying the immune response to SARS-CoV-2, is where the repertoires were released. The samples were drawn from the first 160 participants of the ongoing ImmuneRACE study and from some 1,300 subjects provided by 6 global collaborators. Sample metadata almost always included a de-identified subject ID, COVID-19 status, age in years and sex. HLA class I and class II types, where available, came from metadata supplied by the sample provider rather than from assay-based typing. General findings and caveats noted by the study authors: Clinical and demographic metadata were provided uncurated, with the amount varying by source and participant.

TCRbeta CDR3 regions were amplified from genomic DNA by means of the immunoSEQ Assay, a bias-controlled multiplex PCR. The original methods were these. Nucleated cell counts per sample were estimated from amplification of reference gene primers within the assay. To quantify the absolute abundance of each unique TCRbeta CDR3 rearrangement, sequence reads were collapsed and filtered. Productive Simpson clonality was computed per sample as the square root of Simpson's diversity index over productive rearrangements. TCRdb holds this immuneACCESS table with in-frame rearrangements only. Some clones are missing; in checked studies, unresolved V genes explain under half, and the rest has no known cause. V and J calls and clone size are those listed in that table; D and trimming were worked out from the DNA. The sample yields around 55,000 clones; roughly 85% were counted once. Around 5.9% of the sample goes to the ten largest clones.

As concerns this clone: There is no known antigen for this receptor. No much larger clone exists at a distance of one base, and base qualities are not known.

V is shortened by 0 bases, J by 2 bases, and the region joining them spans 11 bases. The CDR3 has 16 amino acids, counting the end cysteine and phenylalanine. Only the CDR3 portion is preserved as DNA: 48 bases, with reading frame beginning at the first base. The germline V gene yields MNHEY for CDR1 and SVGEGT for CDR2. The collaborating institutions used their own protocols to collect whole blood in K2EDTA tubes. For TCRbeta analysis, collaborator samples were shipped as frozen whole blood, as isolated PBMCs, or as DNA extracted from either sample type. This TCR derives from a human donor in a cohort sampled during active or convalescent COVID-19. The sequence is built from TRBV6-2 or TRBV6-3 and TRBJ1-5, with the D gene uncertain. Sequences were obtained from peripheral blood. The DNA is TGTGCCAGCAGTTACTCAACGGCACTAGGCAATCAGCCCCAGCATTTT. Translation gives CASSYSTALGNQPQHF.